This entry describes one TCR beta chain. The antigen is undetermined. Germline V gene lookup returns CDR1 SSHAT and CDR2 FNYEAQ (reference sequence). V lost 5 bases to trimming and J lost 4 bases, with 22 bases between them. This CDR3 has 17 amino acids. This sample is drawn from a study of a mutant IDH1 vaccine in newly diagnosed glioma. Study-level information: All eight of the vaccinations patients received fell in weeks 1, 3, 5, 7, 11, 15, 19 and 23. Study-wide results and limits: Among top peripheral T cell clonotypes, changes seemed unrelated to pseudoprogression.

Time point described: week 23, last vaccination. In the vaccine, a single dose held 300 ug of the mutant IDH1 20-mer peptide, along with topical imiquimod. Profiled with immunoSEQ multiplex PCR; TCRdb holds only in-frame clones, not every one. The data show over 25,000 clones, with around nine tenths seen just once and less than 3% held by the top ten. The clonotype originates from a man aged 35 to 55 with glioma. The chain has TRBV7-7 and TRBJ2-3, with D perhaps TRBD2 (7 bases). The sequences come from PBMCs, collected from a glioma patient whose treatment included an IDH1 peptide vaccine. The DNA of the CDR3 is TGTGCCAGCAGCCCATACCGCCGGGGGGCGGTTCCAGATACGCAGTATTTT. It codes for CASSPYRRGAVPDTQYF.